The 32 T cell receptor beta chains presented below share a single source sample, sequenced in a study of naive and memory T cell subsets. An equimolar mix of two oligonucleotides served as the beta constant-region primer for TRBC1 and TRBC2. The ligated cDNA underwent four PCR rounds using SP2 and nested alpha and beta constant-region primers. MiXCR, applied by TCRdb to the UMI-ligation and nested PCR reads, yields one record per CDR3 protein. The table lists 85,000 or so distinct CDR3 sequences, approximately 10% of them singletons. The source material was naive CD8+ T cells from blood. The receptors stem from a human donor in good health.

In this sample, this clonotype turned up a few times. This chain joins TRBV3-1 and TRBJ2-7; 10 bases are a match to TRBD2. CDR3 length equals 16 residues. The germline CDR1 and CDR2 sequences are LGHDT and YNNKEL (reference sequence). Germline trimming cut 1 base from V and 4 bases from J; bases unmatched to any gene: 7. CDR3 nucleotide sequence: TGTGCCAGCAGCCAAGCGTTCGGACTAGCGGAGTACGAGCAGTACTTC. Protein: CASSQAFGLAEYEQYF.

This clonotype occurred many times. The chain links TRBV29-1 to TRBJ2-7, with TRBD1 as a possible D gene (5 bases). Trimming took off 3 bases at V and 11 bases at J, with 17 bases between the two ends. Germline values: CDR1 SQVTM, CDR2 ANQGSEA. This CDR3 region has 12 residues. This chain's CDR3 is CSVEDGPRVKYF. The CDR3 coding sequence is TGCAGCGTTGAGGACGGGCCCAGGGTAAAGTACTTC.

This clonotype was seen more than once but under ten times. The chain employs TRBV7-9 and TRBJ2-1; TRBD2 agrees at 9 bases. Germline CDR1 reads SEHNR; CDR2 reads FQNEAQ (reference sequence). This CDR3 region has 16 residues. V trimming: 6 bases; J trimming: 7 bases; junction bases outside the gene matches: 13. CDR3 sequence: CASRKSASGKVNEQFF. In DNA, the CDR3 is TGTGCCAGCAGGAAGTCGGCTAGCGGGAAGGTGAATGAGCAGTTCTTC.

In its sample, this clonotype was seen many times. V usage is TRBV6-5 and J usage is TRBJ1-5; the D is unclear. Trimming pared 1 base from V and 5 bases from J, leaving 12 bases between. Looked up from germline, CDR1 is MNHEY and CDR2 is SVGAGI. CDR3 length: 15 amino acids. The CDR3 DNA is TGTGCCAGCAGTTACTTTAATGGTGCTGATCAGCCCCAGCATTTT. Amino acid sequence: CASSYFNGADQPQHF.

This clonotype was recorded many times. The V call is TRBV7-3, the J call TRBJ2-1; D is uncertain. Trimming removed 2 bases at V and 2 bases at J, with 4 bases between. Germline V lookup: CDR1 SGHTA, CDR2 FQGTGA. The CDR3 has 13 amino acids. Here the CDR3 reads CASSLGPYNEQFF. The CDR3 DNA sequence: TGTGCCAGCAGCTTAGGGCCCTACAATGAGCAGTTCTTC.

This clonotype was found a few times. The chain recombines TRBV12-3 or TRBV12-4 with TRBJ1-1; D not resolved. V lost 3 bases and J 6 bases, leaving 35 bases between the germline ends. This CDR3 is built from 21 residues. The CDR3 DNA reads TGTGCCAGCAGTTTCGCCCGATCGATGGGGTGGTGGGATGGACGGAGTCCTGAAGCTTTCTTT. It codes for CASSFARSMGWWDGRSPEAFF.

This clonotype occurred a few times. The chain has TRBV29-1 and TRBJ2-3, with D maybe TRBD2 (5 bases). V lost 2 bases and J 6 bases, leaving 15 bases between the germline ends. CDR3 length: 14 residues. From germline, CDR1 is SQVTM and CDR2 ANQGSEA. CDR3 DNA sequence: TGCAGCGTTGAAAGGCCGTGGGAGAGCGATACGCAGTATTTT. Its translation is CSVERPWESDTQYF.

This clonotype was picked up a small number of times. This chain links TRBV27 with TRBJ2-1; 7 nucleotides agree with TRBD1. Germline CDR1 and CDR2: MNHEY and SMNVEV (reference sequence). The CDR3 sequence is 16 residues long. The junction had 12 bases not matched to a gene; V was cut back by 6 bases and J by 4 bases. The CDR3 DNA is TGTGCCAGCAGCCGACGGGGACAGCCCTTTTACAATGAGCAGTTCTTC. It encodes CASSRRGQPFYNEQFF.

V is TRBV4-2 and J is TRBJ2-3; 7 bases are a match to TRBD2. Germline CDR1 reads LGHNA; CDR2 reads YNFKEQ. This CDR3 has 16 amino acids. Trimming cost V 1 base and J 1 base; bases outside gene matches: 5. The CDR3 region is CASSQARGSGTDTQYF. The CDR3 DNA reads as TGTGCCAGCAGCCAAGCGCGGGGGTCGGGCACAGATACGCAGTATTTT.

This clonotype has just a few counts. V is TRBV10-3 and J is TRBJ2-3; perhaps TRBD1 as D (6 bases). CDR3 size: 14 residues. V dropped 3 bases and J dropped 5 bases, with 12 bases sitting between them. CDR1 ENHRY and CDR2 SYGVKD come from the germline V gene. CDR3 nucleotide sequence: TGTGCCATCAGTGATTCCAGGGGAGTAGATACGCAGTATTTT. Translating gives CAISDSRGVDTQYF.

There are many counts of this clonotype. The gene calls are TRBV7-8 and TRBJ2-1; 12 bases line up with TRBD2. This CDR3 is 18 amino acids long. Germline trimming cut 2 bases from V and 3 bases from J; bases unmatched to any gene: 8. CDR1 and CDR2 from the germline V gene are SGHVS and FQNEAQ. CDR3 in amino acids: CASSLMTSGSLLYNEQFF. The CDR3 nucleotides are TGTGCCAGCAGCTTAATGACTAGCGGGAGTCTCCTCTACAATGAGCAGTTCTTC. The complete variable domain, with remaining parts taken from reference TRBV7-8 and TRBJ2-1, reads GAGVSQSPRYKVAKRGQDVALRCDPISGHVSLFWYQQALGQGPEFLTYFQNEAQLDKSGLPSDRFFAERPEGSVSTLKIQRTQQEDSAVYLCASSLMTSGSLLYNEQFFGPGTRLTVL.

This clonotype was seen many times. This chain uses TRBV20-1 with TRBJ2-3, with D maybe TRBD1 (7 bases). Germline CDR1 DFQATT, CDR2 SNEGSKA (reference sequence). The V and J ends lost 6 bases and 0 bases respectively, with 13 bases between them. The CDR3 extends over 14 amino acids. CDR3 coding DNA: TGCAGTGCCCAGGGGGGTTCTAGCACAGATACGCAGTATTTT. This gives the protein CSAQGGSSTDTQYF.

The DNA for the CDR3 is TGCAGTGCCACGGGACAGGGCTACTACGAGCAGTACTTC. Its translation is CSATGQGYYEQYF. The genes are TRBV20-1 and TRBJ2-7, with 9 bases identical to TRBD1. In germline, CDR1 is DFQATT, CDR2 SNEGSKA (reference sequence). The V gene end was trimmed by 6 bases and the J gene end by 3 bases; junction bases not matched to a gene: 6. This CDR3 has 13 amino acids.

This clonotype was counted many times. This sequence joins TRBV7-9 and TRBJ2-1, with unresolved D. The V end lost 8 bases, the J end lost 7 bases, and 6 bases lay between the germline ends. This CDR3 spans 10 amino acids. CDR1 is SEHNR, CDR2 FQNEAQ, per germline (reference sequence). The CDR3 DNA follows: TGTGCCAGCGAATATAATGAGCAGTTCTTC. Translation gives CASEYNEQFF.

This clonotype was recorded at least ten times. The CDR3 spells CAIKTGSLSYNEQFF. The CDR3 nucleotides read TGTGCCATCAAGACAGGGTCCCTATCCTACAATGAGCAGTTCTTC. V and J are TRBV7-8 and TRBJ2-1, with TRBD1 identical over 7 bases. CDR1 and CDR2 (germline): SGHVS, FQNEAQ. The trim removed 10 bases at V and 1 base at J, leaving 10 bases unmatched. This CDR3 is 15 amino acids long.

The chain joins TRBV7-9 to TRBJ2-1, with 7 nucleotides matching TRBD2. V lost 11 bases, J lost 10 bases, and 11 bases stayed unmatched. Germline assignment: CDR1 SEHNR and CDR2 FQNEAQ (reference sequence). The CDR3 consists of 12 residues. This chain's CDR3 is CAAKGTNREQFF. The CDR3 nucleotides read TGTGCCGCGAAAGGGACTAACCGAGAGCAGTTCTTC.

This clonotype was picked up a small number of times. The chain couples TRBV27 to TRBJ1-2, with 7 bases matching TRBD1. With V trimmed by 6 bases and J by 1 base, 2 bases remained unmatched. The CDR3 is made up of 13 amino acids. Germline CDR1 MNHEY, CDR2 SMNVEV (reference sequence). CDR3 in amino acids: CASSNRGNYGYTF. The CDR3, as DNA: TGTGCCAGCAGCAACAGGGGTAACTATGGCTACACCTTC.

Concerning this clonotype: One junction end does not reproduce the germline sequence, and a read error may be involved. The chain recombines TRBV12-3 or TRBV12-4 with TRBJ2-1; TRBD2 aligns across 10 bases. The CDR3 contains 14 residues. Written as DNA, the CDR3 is TGTGCCAGCAGTTCCCTAGCGGGGGACAATGAGCAGATCTTC. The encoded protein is CASSSLAGDNEQIF.

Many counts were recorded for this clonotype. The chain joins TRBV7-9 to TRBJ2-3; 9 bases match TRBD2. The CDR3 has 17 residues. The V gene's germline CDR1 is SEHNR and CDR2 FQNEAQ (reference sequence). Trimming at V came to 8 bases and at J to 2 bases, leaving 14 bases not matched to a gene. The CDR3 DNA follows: TGTGCCAGCGGCGGGGGGGACAGCAAAAAATTCACAGATACGCAGTATTTT. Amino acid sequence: CASGGGDSKKFTDTQYF.

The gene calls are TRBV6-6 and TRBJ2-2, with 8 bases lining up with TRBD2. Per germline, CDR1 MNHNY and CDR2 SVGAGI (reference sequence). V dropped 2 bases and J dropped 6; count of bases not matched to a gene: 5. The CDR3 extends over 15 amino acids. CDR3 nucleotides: TGTGCCAGCAGTTACCCGGGAGGGCCCCCCGGGGAGCTGTTTTTT. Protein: CASSYPGGPPGELFF.

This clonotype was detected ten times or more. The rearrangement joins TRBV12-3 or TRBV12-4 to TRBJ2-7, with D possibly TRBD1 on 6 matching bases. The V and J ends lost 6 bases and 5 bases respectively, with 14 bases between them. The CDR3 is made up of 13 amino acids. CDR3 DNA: TGTGCCAGCAGACAGGGATTTGAAGACGAGCAGTACTTC. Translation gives CASRQGFEDEQYF.

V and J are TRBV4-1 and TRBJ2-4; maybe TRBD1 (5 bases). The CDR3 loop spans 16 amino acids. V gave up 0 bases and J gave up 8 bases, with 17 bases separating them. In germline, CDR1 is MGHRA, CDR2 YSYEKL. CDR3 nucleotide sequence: TGCGCCAGCAGCCAAGATTCGTGGGGCCGGGTGCACATTCAGTACTTC. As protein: CASSQDSWGRVHIQYF.

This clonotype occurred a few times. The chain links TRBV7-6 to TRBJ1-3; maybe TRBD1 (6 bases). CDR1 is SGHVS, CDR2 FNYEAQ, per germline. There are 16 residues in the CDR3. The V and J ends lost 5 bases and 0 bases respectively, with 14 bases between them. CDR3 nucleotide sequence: TGTGCCAGCAGCCCAGGGGAAACGTTCTCTGGAAACACCATATATTTT. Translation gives CASSPGETFSGNTIYF.

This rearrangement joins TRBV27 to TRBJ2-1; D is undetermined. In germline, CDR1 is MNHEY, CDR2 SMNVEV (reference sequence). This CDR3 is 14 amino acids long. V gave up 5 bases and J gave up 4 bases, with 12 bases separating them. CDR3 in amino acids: CASSPWMGYNEQFF. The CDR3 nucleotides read TGTGCCAGCAGTCCATGGATGGGGTACAATGAGCAGTTCTTC.

The CDR3 DNA follows: TGTGCCAGCAGTGTTTACGGTCCAACGGACGAGCAGTACTTC. Protein: CASSVYGPTDEQYF. This chain uses TRBV2 with TRBJ2-7; D ambiguous. Deletions cut 4 bases from V and 5 bases from J, with 15 bases between. This CDR3 comprises 14 residues. The germline V gene has CDR1 SNHLY and CDR2 FYNNEI.

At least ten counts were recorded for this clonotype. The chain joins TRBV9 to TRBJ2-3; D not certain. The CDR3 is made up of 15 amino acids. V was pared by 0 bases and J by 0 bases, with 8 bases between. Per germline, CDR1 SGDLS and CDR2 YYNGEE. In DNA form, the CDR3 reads TGTGCCAGCAGCGTAGGTGGCTCTAGCACAGATACGCAGTATTTT. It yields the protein CASSVGGSSTDTQYF.

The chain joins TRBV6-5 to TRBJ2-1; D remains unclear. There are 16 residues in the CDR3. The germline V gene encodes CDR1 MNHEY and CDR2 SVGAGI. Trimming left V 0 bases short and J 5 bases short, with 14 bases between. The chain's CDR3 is CASSYSSAIPHNEQFF. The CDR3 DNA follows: TGTGCCAGCAGTTACTCTTCCGCTATCCCTCACAATGAGCAGTTCTTC.

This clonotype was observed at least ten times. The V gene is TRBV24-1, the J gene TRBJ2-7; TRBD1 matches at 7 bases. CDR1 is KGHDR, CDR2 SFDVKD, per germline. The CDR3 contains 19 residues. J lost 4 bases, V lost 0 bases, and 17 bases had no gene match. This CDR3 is CATSDLPGQPSNFGYEQYF. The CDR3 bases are TGTGCCACCAGTGATTTGCCGGGACAGCCCAGCAATTTTGGGTACGAGCAGTACTTC.

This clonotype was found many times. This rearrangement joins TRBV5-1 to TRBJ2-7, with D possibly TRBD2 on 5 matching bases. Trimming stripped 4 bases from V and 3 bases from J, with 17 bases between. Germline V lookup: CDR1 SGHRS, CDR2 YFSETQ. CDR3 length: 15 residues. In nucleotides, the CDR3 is TGCGCCAGCAGCCAAAACGACCCGGGGTGCTACGAGCAGTACTTC. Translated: CASSQNDPGCYEQYF.

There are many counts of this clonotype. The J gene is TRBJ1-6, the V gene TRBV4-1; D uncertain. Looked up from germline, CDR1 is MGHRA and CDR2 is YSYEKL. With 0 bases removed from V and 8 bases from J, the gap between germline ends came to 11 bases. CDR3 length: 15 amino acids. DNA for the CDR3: TGCGCCAGCAGCCAAGAGACTTGGAATGATTCACCCCTCCACTTT. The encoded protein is CASSQETWNDSPLHF.

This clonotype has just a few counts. Written as DNA, the CDR3 is TGTGCCAGCAGCTTGGGGACAGGGTTCCATCAGCCCCAGCATTTT. The encoded protein is CASSLGTGFHQPQHF. The chain carries TRBV5-5 and TRBJ1-5, with 8 bases identical to TRBD1. The CDR3 consists of 15 residues. The trim removed 0 bases at V and 5 bases at J, leaving 4 bases unmatched. Germline CDR1 and CDR2: SGHKS and YYEKEE (reference sequence).

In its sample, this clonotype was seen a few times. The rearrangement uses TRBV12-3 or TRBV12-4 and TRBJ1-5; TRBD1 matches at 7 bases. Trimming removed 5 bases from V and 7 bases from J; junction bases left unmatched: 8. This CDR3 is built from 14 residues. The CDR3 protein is CASSPETGLQPQHF. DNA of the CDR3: TGTGCCAGCAGTCCCGAGACAGGGCTCCAGCCCCAGCATTTT.